This TCR beta chain was captured in a study of beta chain features in type 1 diabetes. Of the isolated RNA, all was reverse transcribed, and so the sequenced material was expressed TCRB transcripts. The repertoire was sequenced with immunoSEQ multiplex PCR; TCRdb's copy has only in-frame clones and lacks some. The table records 810,000 or so clones, 15% to 20% of them present only once. V was pared by 2 bases and J by 2 bases, with 1 base between. The CDR3 has 11 amino acids. Germline V CDR1 and CDR2: SGHRS, YFSETQ. This clone was recorded many times. In the same sample, other DNA sequences code for this CDR3.

This TCR was sampled from a young woman in good health. The chain employs TRBV5-1 and TRBJ2-5; D gene unclear. What was sequenced was naive CD4+ T cells from blood. DNA for the CDR3: TGCGCCAGCAGCTTACAAGAGACCCAGTACTTC. Protein: CASSLQETQYF.